Listed below are T cell receptor beta chains from one sample, sequenced in a study of blood T cells in healthy people across ages. TCRdb re-called the 5' RACE reads through MiXCR, storing one row per CDR3 protein. This sample has about 1.4 million distinct CDR3 sequences, with 59% found just once. The specimen was blood. The receptors stem from a man aged 18 to 30 in good health. CDR3s include the opening cysteine and the closing phenylalanine or tryptophan. Fields, in order: clone size, J gene, V gene, D gene, CDR3 protein, CDR3 DNA. A D gene is named only where the DNA matches it firmly. The size field is filled for only some rows; it gives once, few, many or a size class.

>NA|TRBJ1-2|TRBV20-1|NA
CSAARPGSGPDHNTF
TGCAGTGCTGCCAGACCCGGATCAGGCCCCGATCACAACACCTTC
>NA|TRBJ1-1|TRBV12-3/TRBV12-4|NA
CASSLGLGGQNTEAFF
TGTGCCAGCAGTTTAGGGTTGGGTGGTCAGAACACTGAAGCTTTCTTT
>NA|TRBJ2-3|TRBV12-5|TRBD2
CASGRLAGVADTQYF
TGTGCTAGTGGTCGACTAGCGGGAGTAGCAGATACGCAGTATTTT
>NA|TRBJ1-2|TRBV29-1|TRBD1
CSVAPTGVHGYTF
TGCAGCGTGGCTCCGACAGGGGTTCATGGCTACACCTTC
>NA|TRBJ1-6|TRBV6-1|NA
CASSDIRSYNSPLHF
TGTGCCAGCAGTGACATCCGCTCCTATAATTCACCCCTCCACTTT
>NA|TRBJ2-2|TRBV29-1|NA
CSGQRGRGPGELFF
TGCAGCGGACAACGGGGGCGCGGGCCCGGGGAGCTGTTTTTT
>NA|TRBJ1-2|TRBV7-2|TRBD1
CASSLGAYRGNYGYTF
TGTGCCAGCAGCTTAGGCGCTTACAGGGGGAACTATGGCTACACCTTC
>NA|TRBJ1-2|TRBV6-6|NA
CASKSHYGYTF
TGTGCCAGCAAGTCTCACTATGGCTACACCTTC
>few|TRBJ2-1|TRBV27|TRBD2
CASSVGLVEYNEQFF
TGTGCCAGCAGTGTGGGACTAGTAGAGTACAATGAGCAGTTCTTC
>many|TRBJ2-7|TRBV5-1|TRBD1
CASSVTGSPLYEQYF
TGCGCCAGCAGCGTGACAGGGTCGCCCCTCTACGAGCAGTACTTC
>few|TRBJ2-7|TRBV13|TRBD1
CASSQTGTVDEQYF
TGTGCCAGCAGCCAGACCGGGACAGTCGACGAGCAGTACTTC
>NA|TRBJ1-1|TRBV6-5|NA
CASKDNTEAFF
TGTGCCAGCAAAGACAACACTGAAGCTTTCTTT
>few|TRBJ2-5|TRBV29-1|NA
CSVLSAYQETQYF
TGCAGCGTATTAAGCGCGTACCAAGAGACCCAGTACTTC
>few|TRBJ1-5|TRBV12-3/TRBV12-4|NA
CASSSTVNQPQHF
TGTGCCAGCAGTTCGACAGTTAATCAGCCCCAGCATTTT
>NA|TRBJ2-1|TRBV6-6|TRBD2
CASSLSPLAGYNEQFF
TGTGCCAGCAGCCTATCCCCTCTAGCGGGTTACAATGAGCAGTTCTTC
>NA|TRBJ2-4|TRBV10-3|NA
CAIREDSVAKNIQYF
TGTGCCATCAGGGAGGACAGTGTAGCCAAAAACATTCAGTACTTC
>NA|TRBJ2-3|TRBV10-3|NA
CAIRAPDIAPDTQYF
TGTGCCATCCGGGCCCCTGATATCGCCCCAGATACGCAGTATTTT
>NA|TRBJ2-5|TRBV4-1|NA
CASSQVPGEETQYF
TGCGCCAGCAGCCAAGTCCCAGGGGAAGAGACCCAGTACTTC
>NA|TRBJ1-1|TRBV12-3/TRBV12-4|NA
CASNRARGEEAFF
TGTGCCAGCAACCGGGCCAGGGGCGAGGAAGCTTTCTTT
>few|TRBJ2-7|TRBV12-3/TRBV12-4|NA
CASSYRKYEQYF
TGTGCCAGCAGTTACCGGAAATACGAGCAGTACTTC
>NA|TRBJ1-2|TRBV5-6|TRBD1
CASSLWSGQGASYGYTF
TGTGCCAGCAGCTTGTGGTCGGGACAGGGGGCATCCTATGGCTACACCTTC
>NA|TRBJ2-3|TRBV4-1|TRBD2
CASSLPQRGNTDTQYF
TGCGCCAGCAGCCTCCCCCAGCGGGGGAACACAGATACGCAGTATTTT
>NA|TRBJ2-5|TRBV27|TRBD1
CASSYGQGGETQYF
TGTGCCAGCAGCTACGGACAGGGGGGAGAGACCCAGTACTTC
>NA|TRBJ2-5|TRBV5-1|TRBD1
CASGQGEGETQYF
TGCGCCAGCGGACAGGGAGAAGGAGAGACCCAGTACTTC
>NA|TRBJ1-1|TRBV4-1|NA
CASSHQGSEAFF
TGCGCCAGCAGCCACCAGGGGTCTGAAGCTTTCTTT
>NA|TRBJ2-3|TRBV9|NA
CASSFTQGSTDTQYF
TGTGCCAGCAGCTTCACTCAGGGGAGCACAGATACGCAGTATTTT
>NA|TRBJ1-6|TRBV12-3/TRBV12-4|NA
CASSPNVAYNSPLHF
TGTGCCAGCAGTCCGAATGTGGCCTATAATTCACCCCTCCACTTT
>NA|TRBJ2-7|TRBV29-1|NA
CSVVSHEQYF
TGCAGCGTTGTAAGCCACGAGCAGTACTTC
>NA|TRBJ2-3|TRBV6-6|TRBD2
CASSYDSSGTPDTQYF
TGTGCCAGCAGTTACGATTCTAGCGGGACTCCAGATACGCAGTATTTT
>NA|TRBJ2-6|TRBV2|NA
CASSRLGSGANVLTF
TGTGCCAGCAGTCGACTAGGATCTGGGGCCAACGTCCTGACTTTC
>once|TRBJ2-7|TRBV14|TRBD2
CASSHLLAGGPYNEQYF
TGTGCCAGCAGCCACCTACTAGCGGGAGGGCCTTACAATGAGCAGTACTTC
>NA|TRBJ2-1|TRBV2|TRBD2
CASSAGTSGGDEQFF
TGTGCCAGCAGTGCCGGGACTAGCGGGGGTGATGAGCAGTTCTTC
>NA|TRBJ2-1|TRBV12-3/TRBV12-4|TRBD2
CASSWGGYSSYNEQFF
TGTGCCAGCAGTTGGGGGGGGTATAGCTCCTACAATGAGCAGTTCTTC
>NA|TRBJ2-7|TRBV7-9|TRBD2
CASTGTSSGGEQYF
TGTGCCAGCACCGGGACTAGCTCAGGAGGCGAGCAGTACTTC
>NA|TRBJ1-4|TRBV5-1|NA
CASSLDSPGNEKLFF
TGCGCCAGCAGCTTGGACAGCCCTGGGAATGAAAAACTGTTTTTT
>NA|TRBJ2-2|TRBV25-1|TRBD1
CASREDRDLTGELFF
TGTGCCAGCAGGGAGGACAGGGATCTCACCGGGGAGCTGTTTTTT
>NA|TRBJ2-1|TRBV4-2|NA
CASSQDQRSQAHEQFF
TGTGCCAGCAGCCAGGATCAGCGGAGCCAGGCCCATGAGCAGTTCTTC
>NA|TRBJ2-1|TRBV12-3/TRBV12-4|NA
CASSPDVNNEQFF
TGTGCCAGCAGCCCGGACGTGAACAATGAGCAGTTCTTC
>NA|TRBJ1-4|TRBV27|NA
CASSLLSVGEKLFF
TGTGCCAGCAGTTTATTGTCAGTAGGAGAAAAACTGTTTTTT
>NA|TRBJ2-7|TRBV11-2|NA
CASSARGGITNEQYF
TGTGCCAGCAGCGCAAGGGGCGGGATTACTAACGAGCAGTACTTC
>once|TRBJ1-2|TRBV7-9|NA
CASSLRGGTGYTF
TGTGCCAGCAGCTTGAGGGGGGGCACTGGCTACACCTTC
>NA|TRBJ1-1|TRBV20-1|NA
CSARYGMGEAFF
TGCAGTGCTAGGTACGGGATGGGGGAAGCTTTCTTT
>few|TRBJ2-7|TRBV20-1|TRBD2
CSADRLAGSYEQYF
TGCAGTGCGGACCGACTAGCGGGCTCCTACGAGCAGTACTTC
>NA|TRBJ1-2|TRBV7-9|NA
CASSHSGTDGYTF
TGTGCCAGCAGTCACTCGGGGACGGATGGCTACACCTTC
>few|TRBJ2-1|TRBV7-9|NA
CASSLGFSGPYNEQFF
TGTGCCAGCAGCTTAGGATTCAGCGGGCCCTACAATGAGCAGTTCTTC
>NA|TRBJ2-3|TRBV3-1|TRBD2
CASSKNSGNYPDTQYF
TGTGCCAGCAGCAAAAATAGCGGGAATTACCCAGATACGCAGTATTTT
>NA|TRBJ1-6|TRBV5-1|NA
CASSHGEIGSPLHF
TGCGCCAGCAGCCACGGAGAGATTGGTTCACCCCTCCACTTT
>NA|TRBJ2-5|TRBV28|TRBD1
CASSKQGLGETQYF
TGTGCCAGCAGTAAACAGGGGTTAGGGGAGACCCAGTACTTC
>NA|TRBJ2-7|TRBV19|NA
CASSIDHLGMTYYEQYF
TGTGCCAGTAGTATAGATCACCTCGGGATGACTTACTACGAGCAGTACTTC